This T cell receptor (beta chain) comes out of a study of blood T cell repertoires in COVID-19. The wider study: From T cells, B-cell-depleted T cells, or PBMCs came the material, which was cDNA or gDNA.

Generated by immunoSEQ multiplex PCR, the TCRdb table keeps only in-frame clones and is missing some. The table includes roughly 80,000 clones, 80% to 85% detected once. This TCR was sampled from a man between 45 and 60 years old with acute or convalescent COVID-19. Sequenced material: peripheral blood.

CDR3 bases: TGTGCCAGCAGCCCCCTCGGAGAGACGGGCGAGCAGTACTTC. The encoded protein is CASSPLGETGEQYF. The J gene is TRBJ2-7, the V gene TRBV5-4; D is unresolved. V lost 4 bases and J 6 bases, leaving 17 bases between the germline ends. Germline V gene data show CDR1 as SGHNT and CDR2 as YYREEE (reference sequence). The CDR3 covers 14 residues.